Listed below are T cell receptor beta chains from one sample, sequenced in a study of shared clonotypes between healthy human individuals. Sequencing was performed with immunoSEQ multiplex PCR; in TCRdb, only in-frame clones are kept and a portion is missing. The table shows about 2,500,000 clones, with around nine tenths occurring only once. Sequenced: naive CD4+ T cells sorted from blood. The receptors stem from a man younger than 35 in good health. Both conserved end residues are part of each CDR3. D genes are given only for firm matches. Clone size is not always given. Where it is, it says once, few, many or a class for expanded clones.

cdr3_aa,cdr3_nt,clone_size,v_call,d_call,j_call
CASSVRREGADTQYF,TGTGCCAGCAGTGTACGGCGGGAGGGCGCAGATACGCAGTATTTT,NA,TRBV2,TRBD2,TRBJ2-3
CATTGAVSYEQYF,TGTGCCACCACAGGGGCCGTCTCCTACGAGCAGTACTTC,NA,TRBV10-3,TRBD1,TRBJ2-7
CASRADLTGELFF,TGTGCCAGCAGGGCAGACTTGACCGGGGAGCTGTTTTTT,NA,TRBV2,NA,TRBJ2-2
CASSSRGGEGNEQFF,TGCGCCAGCAGCTCCCGAGGGGGAGAGGGTAATGAGCAGTTCTTC,NA,TRBV5-1,NA,TRBJ2-1
CASSPGTRDTIYF,TGTGCCAGCTCACCAGGGACTAGAGACACCATATATTTT,NA,TRBV18,NA,TRBJ1-3
CASSGTAISYEQYF,TGTGCCAGCTCGGGGACAGCGATCTCCTACGAGCAGTACTTC,NA,TRBV18,TRBD1,TRBJ2-7
CASSVGGLGGETQYF,TGTGCCAGCAGCGTAGGAGGACTAGGAGGGGAGACCCAGTACTTC,NA,TRBV9,TRBD2,TRBJ2-5
CSAPRGYGYTF,TGCAGTGCTCCTCGGGGCTATGGCTACACCTTC,NA,TRBV20-1,NA,TRBJ1-2
CASSMVGTDYGYTF,TGTGCCAGTAGTATGGTGGGTACTGACTATGGCTACACCTTC,once,TRBV19,NA,TRBJ1-2
CAWSVLQTGDTGELFF,TGTGCCTGGAGTGTTCTCCAGACAGGGGACACCGGGGAGCTGTTTTTT,NA,TRBV30,TRBD1,TRBJ2-2
CAWTRSQETQYF,TGTGCCTGGACCCGGAGTCAAGAGACCCAGTACTTC,once,TRBV30,NA,TRBJ2-5
CAIGSHTGELFF,TGTGCCATCGGGTCACACACCGGGGAGCTGTTTTTT,NA,TRBV10-3,NA,TRBJ2-2
CASSQNRATNEKLFF,TGTGCCAGCTCCCAGAACAGGGCAACTAATGAAAAACTGTTTTTT,NA,TRBV18,NA,TRBJ1-4
CASSLAGLMNTGELFF,TGTGCCAGCAGCTTGGCCGGGCTTATGAACACCGGGGAGCTGTTTTTT,NA,TRBV5-4,NA,TRBJ2-2
CASSLRSQGAFGYTF,TGTGCCAGCAGCTTGCGCTCACAGGGGGCGTTTGGCTACACCTTC,NA,TRBV5-4,TRBD1,TRBJ1-2
CASSSGSGTGTYEQYF,TGTGCCAGTAGTTCCGGGTCGGGCACGGGGACCTACGAGCAGTACTTC,NA,TRBV19,NA,TRBJ2-7
CASSPGTSGGVNIQYF,TGCGCCAGCAGCCCCGGGACTAGCGGGGGAGTTAACATTCAGTACTTC,NA,TRBV5-1,TRBD2,TRBJ2-4
CASTPDRGYEQYF,TGTGCCAGCACCCCGGACAGGGGTTACGAGCAGTACTTC,NA,TRBV11-2,TRBD1,TRBJ2-7
CASTQFYEQFF,TGTGCCAGCACCCAGTTTTATGAGCAGTTCTTC,NA,TRBV25-1,NA,TRBJ2-1
CASRRQGGNYGYTF,TGTGCCAGCAGACGACAGGGAGGAAACTATGGCTACACCTTC,once,TRBV28,TRBD1,TRBJ1-2
CAWGMSSYNSPLHF,TGTGCCTGGGGAATGAGCTCCTATAATTCACCCCTCCACTTT,NA,TRBV30,NA,TRBJ1-6
CASSRAVLYNEQFF,TGTGCCAGCAGCCGAGCGGTCCTTTACAATGAGCAGTTCTTC,NA,TRBV7-9,NA,TRBJ2-1
CASSRTGAPDTQYF,TGTGCCAGCAGCAGGACCGGGGCTCCGGATACGCAGTATTTT,NA,TRBV5-4,NA,TRBJ2-3
CASSRQGANGYTF,TGTGCCAGCAGCAGACAGGGGGCGAATGGCTACACCTTC,once,TRBV28,TRBD1,TRBJ1-2
CASSDLGLAGGPGETQYF,TGTGCCAGCAGCGATCTGGGACTAGCGGGAGGCCCGGGAGAGACCCAGTACTTC,NA,TRBV9,TRBD2,TRBJ2-5
CASIRPGTSRSYEQYF,TGTGCCAGCATACGCCCCGGGACTAGCAGATCCTACGAGCAGTACTTC,NA,TRBV27,TRBD2,TRBJ2-7
CSASSGYEQYF,TGCAGTGCTAGTTCCGGTTACGAGCAGTACTTC,NA,TRBV20-1,NA,TRBJ2-7
CASSQVGLGQETQYF,TGTGCCAGCAGCCAAGTGGGACTAGGACAAGAGACCCAGTACTTC,NA,TRBV14,TRBD2,TRBJ2-5
CASSLGNEQFF,TGTGCCAGCAGTTTGGGTAATGAGCAGTTCTTC,NA,TRBV6-5,NA,TRBJ2-1